This T cell receptor (beta chain) was recovered during a study of beta chain features in type 1 diabetes. Study observations and caveats: Type 1 diabetes patients had moderately but significantly shorter TCRB CDR3s in all four CD4+ subsets.

This clone was found a few times. What it recognizes is unknown. This CDR3 has 14 amino acids. In germline, CDR1 is SGHTA, CDR2 FQGTGA. V dropped 3 bases and J dropped 5; count of bases not matched to a gene: 3. Every isolated RNA sample was fully reverse transcribed, so sequencing captured expressed TCRB transcripts. Some clones are missing from TCRdb's copy, which holds only in-frame ones; the method was immunoSEQ multiplex PCR. Of approximately 140,000 clones listed, roughly 10% were seen once; the top ten hold about 0.7%. V gene TRBV7-3 combines with J gene TRBJ2-2, with 7 positions matching TRBD1. The source material was central memory CD4+ T cells from blood. This clonotype was sampled from a man aged 30 to 39 with type 1 diabetes. The CDR3 reads CASSFGQATGELFF. CDR3 bases: TGTGCCAGCAGCTTTGGACAGGCTACCGGGGAGCTGTTTTTT.